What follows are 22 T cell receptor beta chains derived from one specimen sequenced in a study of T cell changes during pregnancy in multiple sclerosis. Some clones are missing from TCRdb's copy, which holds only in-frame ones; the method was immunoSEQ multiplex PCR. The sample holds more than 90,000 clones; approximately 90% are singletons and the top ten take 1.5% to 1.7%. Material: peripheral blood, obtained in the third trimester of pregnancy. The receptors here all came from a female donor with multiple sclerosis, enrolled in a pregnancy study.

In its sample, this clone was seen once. The CDR3 DNA sequence: TGTGCCAGCAGGGACAGGGTTGAAAAACTGTTTTTT. Protein sequence: CASRDRVEKLFF. The V gene is TRBV6-6, the J gene TRBJ1-4; 8 bases are a match to TRBD1. After removal of 6 bases from V and 7 bases from J, the junction contained 1 base not matched to a gene. CDR3 size: 12 residues. Germline V lookup: CDR1 MNHNY, CDR2 SVGAGI (reference sequence).

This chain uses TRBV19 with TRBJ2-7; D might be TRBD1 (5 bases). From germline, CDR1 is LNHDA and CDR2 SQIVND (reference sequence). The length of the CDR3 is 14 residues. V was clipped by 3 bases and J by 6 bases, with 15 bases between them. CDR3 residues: CASSMVTRASEQYF. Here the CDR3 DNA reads TGTGCCAGTAGTATGGTCACCAGGGCCTCCGAGCAGTACTTC.

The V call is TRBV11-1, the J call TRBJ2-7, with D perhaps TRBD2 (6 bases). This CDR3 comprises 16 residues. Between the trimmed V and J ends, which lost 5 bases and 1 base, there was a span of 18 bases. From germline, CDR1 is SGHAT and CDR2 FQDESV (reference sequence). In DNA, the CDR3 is TGTGCCAGCAGCCGAACGGGGGTCGGCCAATCCTACGAGCAGTACTTC. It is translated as CASSRTGVGQSYEQYF.

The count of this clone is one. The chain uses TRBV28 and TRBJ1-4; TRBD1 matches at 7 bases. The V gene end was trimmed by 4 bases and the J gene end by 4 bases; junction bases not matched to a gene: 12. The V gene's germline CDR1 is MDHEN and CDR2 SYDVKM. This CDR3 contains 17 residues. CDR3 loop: CASSSLQGPTLNEKLFF. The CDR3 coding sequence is TGTGCCAGCAGTTCACTACAGGGGCCAACTCTTAATGAAAAACTGTTTTTT.

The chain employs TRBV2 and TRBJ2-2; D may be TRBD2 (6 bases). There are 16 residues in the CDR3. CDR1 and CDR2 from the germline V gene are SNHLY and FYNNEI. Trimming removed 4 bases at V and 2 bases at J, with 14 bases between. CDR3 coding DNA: TGTGCCAGCAGTGCGGTCAGAGGGACTAACACCGGGGAGCTGTTTTTT. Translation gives CASSAVRGTNTGELFF.

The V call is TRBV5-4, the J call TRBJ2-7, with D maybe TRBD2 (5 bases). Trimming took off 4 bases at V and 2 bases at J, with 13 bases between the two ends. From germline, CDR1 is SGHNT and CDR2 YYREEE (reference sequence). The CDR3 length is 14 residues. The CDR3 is CASSVSAGTYEQYF. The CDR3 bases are TGTGCCAGCAGCGTATCCGCCGGGACCTACGAGCAGTACTTC.

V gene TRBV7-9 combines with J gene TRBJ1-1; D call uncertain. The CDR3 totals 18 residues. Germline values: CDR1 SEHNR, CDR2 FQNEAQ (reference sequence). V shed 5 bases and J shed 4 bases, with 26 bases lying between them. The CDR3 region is CASSTAALPLRLGTEAFF. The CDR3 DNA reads TGTGCCAGCAGCACTGCGGCCCTCCCTCTCCGTTTAGGCACTGAAGCTTTCTTT.

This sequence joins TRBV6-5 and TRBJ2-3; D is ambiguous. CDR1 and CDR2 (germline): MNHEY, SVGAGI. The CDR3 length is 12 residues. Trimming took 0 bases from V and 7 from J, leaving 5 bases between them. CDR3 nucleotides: TGTGCCAGCAGTTACTCTGGCAATACGCAGTATTTT. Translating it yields CASSYSGNTQYF.

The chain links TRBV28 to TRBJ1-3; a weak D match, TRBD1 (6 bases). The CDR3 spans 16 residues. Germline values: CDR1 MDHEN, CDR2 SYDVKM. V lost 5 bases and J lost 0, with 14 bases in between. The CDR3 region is CASSPGGGHSGNTIYF. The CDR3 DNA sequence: TGTGCCAGCAGTCCCGGGGGGGGGCACTCTGGAAACACCATATATTTT. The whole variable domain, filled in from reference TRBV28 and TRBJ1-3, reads DVKVTQSSRYLVKRTGEKVFLECVQDMDHENMFWYRQDPGLGLRLIYFSYDVKMKEKGDIPEGYSVSREKKERFSLILESASTNQTSMYLCASSPGGGHSGNTIYFGEGSWLTVV.

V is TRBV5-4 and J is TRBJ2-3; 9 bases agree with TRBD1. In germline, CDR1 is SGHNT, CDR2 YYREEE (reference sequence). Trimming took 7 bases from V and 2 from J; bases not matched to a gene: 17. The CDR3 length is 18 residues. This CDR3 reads CASYRGRGRQGDTDTQYF. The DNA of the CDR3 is TGTGCCAGCTACAGGGGACGGGGCCGACAGGGGGACACAGATACGCAGTATTTT.

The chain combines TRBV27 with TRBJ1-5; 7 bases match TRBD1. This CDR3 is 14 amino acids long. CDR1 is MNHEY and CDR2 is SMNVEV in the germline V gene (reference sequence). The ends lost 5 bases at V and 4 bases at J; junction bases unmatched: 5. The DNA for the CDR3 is TGTGCCAGCAGTCAGAACAGGGGTAATCAGCCCCAGCATTTT. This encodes CASSQNRGNQPQHF.

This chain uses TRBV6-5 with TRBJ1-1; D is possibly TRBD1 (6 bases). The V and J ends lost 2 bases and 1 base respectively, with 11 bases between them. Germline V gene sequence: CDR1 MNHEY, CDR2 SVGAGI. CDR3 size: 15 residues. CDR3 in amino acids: CASSYTYRANTEAFF. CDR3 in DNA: TGTGCCAGCAGTTACACCTACAGGGCGAACACTGAAGCTTTCTTT.

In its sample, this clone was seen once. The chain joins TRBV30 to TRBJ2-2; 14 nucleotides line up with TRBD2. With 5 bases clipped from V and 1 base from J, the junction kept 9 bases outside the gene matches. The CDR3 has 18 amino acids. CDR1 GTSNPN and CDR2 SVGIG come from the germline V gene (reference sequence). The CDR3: CAWGTFGTSGGNTGELFF. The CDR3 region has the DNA TGTGCCTGGGGGACGTTCGGGACTAGCGGGGGGAACACCGGGGAGCTGTTTTTT.

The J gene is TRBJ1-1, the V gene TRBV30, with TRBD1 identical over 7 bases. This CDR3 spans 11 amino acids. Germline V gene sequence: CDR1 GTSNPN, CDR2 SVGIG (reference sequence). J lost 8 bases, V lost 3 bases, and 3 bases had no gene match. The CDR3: CAWSAGQEAFF. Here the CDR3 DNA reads TGTGCCTGGAGCGCGGGACAGGAAGCTTTCTTT.

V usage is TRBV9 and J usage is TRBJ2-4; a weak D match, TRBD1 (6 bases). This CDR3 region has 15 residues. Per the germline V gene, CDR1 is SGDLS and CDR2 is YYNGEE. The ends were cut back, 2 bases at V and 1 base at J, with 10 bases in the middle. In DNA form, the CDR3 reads TGTGCCAGCAGCGTCACAGGGACCGCCAAAAACATTCAGTACTTC. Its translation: CASSVTGTAKNIQYF.

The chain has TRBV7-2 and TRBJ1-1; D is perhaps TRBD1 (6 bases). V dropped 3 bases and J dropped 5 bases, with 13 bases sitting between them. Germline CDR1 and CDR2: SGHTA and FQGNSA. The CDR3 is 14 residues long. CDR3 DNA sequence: TGTGCCAGCAGCTTCAGCAGGGGAGGGACTGAAGCTTTCTTT. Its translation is CASSFSRGGTEAFF.

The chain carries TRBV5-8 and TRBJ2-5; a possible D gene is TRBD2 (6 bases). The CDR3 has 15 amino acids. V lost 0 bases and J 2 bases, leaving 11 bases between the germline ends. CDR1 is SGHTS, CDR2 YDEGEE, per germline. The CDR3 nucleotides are TGTGCCAGCAGCTTGGGCAGGCTAGCGCAAGAGACCCAGTACTTC. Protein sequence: CASSLGRLAQETQYF.

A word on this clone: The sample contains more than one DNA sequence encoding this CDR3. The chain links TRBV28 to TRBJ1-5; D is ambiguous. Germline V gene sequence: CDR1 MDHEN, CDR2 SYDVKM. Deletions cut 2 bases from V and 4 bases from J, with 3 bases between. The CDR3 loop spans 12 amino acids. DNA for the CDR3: TGTGCCAGCAGTTTACCAAATCAGCCCCAGCATTTT. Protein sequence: CASSLPNQPQHF. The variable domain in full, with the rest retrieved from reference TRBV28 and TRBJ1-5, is DVKVTQSSRYLVKRTGEKVFLECVQDMDHENMFWYRQDPGLGLRLIYFSYDVKMKEKGDIPEGYSVSREKKERFSLILESASTNQTSMYLCASSLPNQPQHFGDGTRLSIL.

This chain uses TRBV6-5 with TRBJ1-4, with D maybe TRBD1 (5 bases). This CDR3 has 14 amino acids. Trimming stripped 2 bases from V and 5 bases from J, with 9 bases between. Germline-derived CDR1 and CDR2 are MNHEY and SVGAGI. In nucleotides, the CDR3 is TGTGCCAGCAGTTACGGGGGGTTCAATGAAAAACTGTTTTTT. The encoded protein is CASSYGGFNEKLFF.

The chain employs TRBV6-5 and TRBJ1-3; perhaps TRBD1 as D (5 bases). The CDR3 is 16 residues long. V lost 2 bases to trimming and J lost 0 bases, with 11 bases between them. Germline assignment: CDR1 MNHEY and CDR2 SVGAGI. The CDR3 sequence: CASSYNRPSSGNTIYF. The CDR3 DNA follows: TGTGCCAGCAGTTACAACAGGCCGAGCTCTGGAAACACCATATATTTT.

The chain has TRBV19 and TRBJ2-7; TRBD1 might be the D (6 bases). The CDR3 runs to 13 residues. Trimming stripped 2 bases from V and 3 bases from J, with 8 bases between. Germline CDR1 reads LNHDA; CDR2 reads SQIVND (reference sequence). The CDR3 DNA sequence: TGTGCCAGTAGTATATCGGACAGCTACGAGCAGTACTTC. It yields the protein CASSISDSYEQYF.

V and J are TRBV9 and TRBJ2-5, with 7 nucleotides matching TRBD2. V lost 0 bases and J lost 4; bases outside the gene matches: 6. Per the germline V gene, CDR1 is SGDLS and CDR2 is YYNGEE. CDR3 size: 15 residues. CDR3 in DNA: TGTGCCAGCAGCGTAGGTCTAGCGGCGGGAGAGACCCAGTACTTC. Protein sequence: CASSVGLAAGETQYF.